The T cell receptor beta chain under discussion was sequenced for a study of OX40 agonist ivuxolimab in advanced cancers. Study overall: In this cohort, patients received ivuxolimab, an agonistic anti-OX40 (CD134) antibody. Patients were dosed intravenously with ivuxolimab at 0.01 to 10 mg/kg every 2 weeks.

The protocol was immunoSEQ multiplex PCR, while the TCRdb copy is restricted to in-frame clones and leaves out a portion. The table has over 35,000 clones, 86% seen once. CDR1 and CDR2 from the germline V gene are MDHEN and SYDVKM. Trimming took 3 bases from V and 5 from J; bases not matched to a gene: 7. This CDR3 spans 15 amino acids. The TCR comes from an adult with an advanced solid tumor such as melanoma, head and neck, liver or kidney cancer. The rearrangement uses TRBV28 and TRBJ1-1; 9 nucleotides agree with TRBD1. The material sequenced was CD4+ or CD8+ T cells sorted from blood, taken in a trial of the OX40 agonist ivuxolimab. The CDR3 region has the DNA TGTGCCAGCAGTTTGGGAGGGACAGGGTATACTGAAGCTTTCTTT. It is translated as CASSLGGTGYTEAFF.